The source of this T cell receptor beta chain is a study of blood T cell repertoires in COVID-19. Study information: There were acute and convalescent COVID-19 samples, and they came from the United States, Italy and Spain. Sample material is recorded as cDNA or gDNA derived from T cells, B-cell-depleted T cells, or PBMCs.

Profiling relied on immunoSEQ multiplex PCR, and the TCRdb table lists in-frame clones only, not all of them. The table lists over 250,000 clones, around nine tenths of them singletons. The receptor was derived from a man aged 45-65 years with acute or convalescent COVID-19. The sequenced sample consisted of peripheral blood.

DNA for the CDR3: TGTGCCATCAGTGATGGGCAGGGGCCCAGAGAGACCCAGTACTTC. This translates into CAISDGQGPRETQYF. The gene calls are TRBV10-3 and TRBJ2-5; tentatively, D is TRBD1 (6 bases). This CDR3 is built from 15 residues. The germline V gene encodes CDR1 ENHRY and CDR2 SYGVKD. V lost 3 bases and J 4 bases, leaving 15 bases between the germline ends.